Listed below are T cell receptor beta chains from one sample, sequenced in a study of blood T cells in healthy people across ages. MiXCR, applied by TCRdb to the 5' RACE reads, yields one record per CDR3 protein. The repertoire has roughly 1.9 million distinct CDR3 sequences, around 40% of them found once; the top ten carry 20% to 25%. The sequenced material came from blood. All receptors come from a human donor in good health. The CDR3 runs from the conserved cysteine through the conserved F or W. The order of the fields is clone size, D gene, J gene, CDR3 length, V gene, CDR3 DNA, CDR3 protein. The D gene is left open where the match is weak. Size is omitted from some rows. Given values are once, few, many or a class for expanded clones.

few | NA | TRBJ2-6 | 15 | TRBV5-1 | TGCGCCAGCAGGCAAAGCTCATCTGGGGCCAACGTCCTGACTTTC | CASRQSSSGANVLTF
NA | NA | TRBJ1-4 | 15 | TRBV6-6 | TGTGCCAGCAGCTCTATCGGACCGCTTAATGAAAAACTGTTTTTT | CASSSIGPLNEKLFF
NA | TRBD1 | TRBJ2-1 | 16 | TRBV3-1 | TGTGCCAGCAGCCAACCCCGGGACAGGGTGAACAATGAGCAGTTCTTC | CASSQPRDRVNNEQFF
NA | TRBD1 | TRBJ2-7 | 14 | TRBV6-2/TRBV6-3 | TGTGCCAGCAGCGCCGGGACAGGGGTCCACGAGCAGTACTTC | CASSAGTGVHEQYF
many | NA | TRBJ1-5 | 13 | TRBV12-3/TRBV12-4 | TGTGCCAGCAGCCCCCGGGGCAATCAGCCCCAGCATTTT | CASSPRGNQPQHF
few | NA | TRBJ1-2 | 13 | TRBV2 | TGTGCCAGCAGTGAAGGGGGTACCTATGGCTACACCTTC | CASSEGGTYGYTF
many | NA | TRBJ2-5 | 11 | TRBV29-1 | TGCAGCGTTGAAAATGGGGAGACCCAGTACTTC | CSVENGETQYF
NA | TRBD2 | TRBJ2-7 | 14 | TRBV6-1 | TGTGCCAGCAGTGGGTCTAGCGGGTTGGACGAGCAGTACTTC | CASSGSSGLDEQYF
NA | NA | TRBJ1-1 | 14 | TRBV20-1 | TGCAGTGCTAGAGATAGGCGGATGAACACTGAAGCTTTCTTT | CSARDRRMNTEAFF
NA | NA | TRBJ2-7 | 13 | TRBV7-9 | TGTGCCAGCAGCTCCGATACCCGTTACGAGCAGTACTTC | CASSSDTRYEQYF
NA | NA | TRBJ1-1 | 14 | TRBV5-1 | TGCGCCAGCAGCTTGCGGACAGATAATGTAGAAGCTTTCTTT | CASSLRTDNVEAFF
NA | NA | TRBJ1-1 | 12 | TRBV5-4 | TGTGCCAGCAAGATCCGAAACACTGAAGCTTTCTTT | CASKIRNTEAFF
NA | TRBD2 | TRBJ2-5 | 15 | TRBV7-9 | TGTGCCAGCAGCATGACTAGCGGGGTTTCGACGGCCCAGTACTTC | CASSMTSGVSTAQYF
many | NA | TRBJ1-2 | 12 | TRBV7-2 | TGTGCCAGCAGCACCTACTACTATGGCTACACCTTC | CASSTYYYGYTF
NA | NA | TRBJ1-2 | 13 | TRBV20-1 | TGCGGTGCTAGGTGGGGGGCAGACTATGGCTACACCTTC | CGARWGADYGYTF
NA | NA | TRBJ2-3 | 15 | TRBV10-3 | TGTGCCATCAGTGTCGTGGGGGACGGCCCAGATACGCAGTATTTT | CAISVVGDGPDTQYF
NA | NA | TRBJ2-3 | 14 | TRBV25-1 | TGTGCCAGCAGAGATGACAGAAGCACAGATACGCAGTATTTT | CASRDDRSTDTQYF
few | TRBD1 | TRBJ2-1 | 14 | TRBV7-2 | TGTGCCAGCAGTCATGACAGGGTATACAATGAGCAGTTCTTC | CASSHDRVYNEQFF
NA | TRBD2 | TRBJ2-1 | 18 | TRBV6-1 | TGTGCCAGCAGGAGCCGCGGGCGGGGGGCTCTCTCCTACAATGAGCAGTTCTTC | CASRSRGRGALSYNEQFF
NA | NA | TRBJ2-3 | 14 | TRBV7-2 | TGTGCCAGCAGCGTTCTCCCAGAGGCAGATACGCAGTATTTT | CASSVLPEADTQYF
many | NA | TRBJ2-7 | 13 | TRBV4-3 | TGCGCCAGCAGCCAAGAGGGCGGCTACGAGCAGTACTTC | CASSQEGGYEQYF
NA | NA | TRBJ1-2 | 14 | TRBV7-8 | TGTGCCAGCAGCTCCCCCAGACGTGAGGATGGCTACACCTTC | CASSSPRREDGYTF
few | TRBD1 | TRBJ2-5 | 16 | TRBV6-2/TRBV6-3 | TGTGCCAGCAGTTACTCGGTCAGGGGGCATAAAGAGACCCAGTACTTC | CASSYSVRGHKETQYF
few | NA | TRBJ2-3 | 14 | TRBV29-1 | TGCAGCGTCAAAGGGGCAGGAGGAGGAGATACGCAGTATTTT | CSVKGAGGGDTQYF
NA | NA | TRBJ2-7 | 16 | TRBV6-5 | TGTGCCAGCAGTTACGCGGGACTTCGTCGTACCTACGAGCAGTACTTC | CASSYAGLRRTYEQYF
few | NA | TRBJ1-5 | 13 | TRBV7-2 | TGTGCCAGCACCCAAGGGCGGGATCAGCCCCAGCATTTT | CASTQGRDQPQHF
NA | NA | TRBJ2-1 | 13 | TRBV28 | TGTGCCAGCAGGCAGGGGGGCCAAGATGAGCAGTTCTTC | CASRQGGQDEQFF
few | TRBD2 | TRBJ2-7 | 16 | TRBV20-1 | TGCAGTGCTAGAGCGCCTGGGGGGGGACCCCCCTACGAGCAGTACTTC | CSARAPGGGPPYEQYF
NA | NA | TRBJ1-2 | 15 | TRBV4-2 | TGTGCCAGCAGCCAAGCCCCCGGAGCCCCCTATGGCTACACCTTC | CASSQAPGAPYGYTF
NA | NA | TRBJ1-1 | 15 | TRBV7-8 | TGTGCCAGCAGCTTAATAGGGACGGGGAACACTGAAGCTTTCTTT | CASSLIGTGNTEAFF
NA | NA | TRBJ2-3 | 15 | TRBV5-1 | TGCGCCAGCAGCTTGGAGGAGGGGAACACAGATACGCAGTATTTT | CASSLEEGNTDTQYF